This passage covers 7 T cell receptor beta chains from one sample sequenced in a study of shared clonotypes between healthy human individuals. The naive CD8 population came from CD45RO-negative cells selected for CCR7, without terminally differentiated effector memory CD45RA+ cells. TCRdb keeps only in-frame clones here, not all; method: immunoSEQ multiplex PCR. The sample has about 2.1 million clones, over 85% seen once. The specimen sequenced was naive CD8+ T cells from PBMCs. The receptors come from a man aged 18 to 29 in good health. Some clones in this sample may be carry-over from other donors' samples.

V and J are TRBV6-1 and TRBJ2-7; the D gene is possibly TRBD1 (6 bases). The CDR3 spans 15 residues. Trimming removed 4 bases at V and 0 bases at J, with 13 bases between. Germline assignment: CDR1 MNHNS and CDR2 SASEGT. CDR3 loop: CASSVGQPVSYEQYF. The CDR3, as DNA: TGTGCCAGCAGTGTCGGACAGCCGGTCTCCTACGAGCAGTACTTC.

The rearrangement links TRBV29-1 to TRBJ2-2, with a possible D match to TRBD2 (5 bases). The CDR3 runs to 12 residues. Germline-derived CDR1 and CDR2 are SQVTM and ANQGSEA. Trimming pared 4 bases from V and 7 bases from J, leaving 10 bases between. The CDR3 bases are TGCAGCGTTGTATTCGGAGGCGGGGAGCTGTTTTTT. Its protein product is CSVVFGGGELFF.

As concerns this clone: Distinct nucleotide sequences in the sample also encode this CDR3. J is TRBJ1-1 and V is TRBV19; TRBD1 is a possible D gene (5 bases). CDR1 LNHDA and CDR2 SQIVND come from the germline V gene (reference sequence). The CDR3 extends over 15 amino acids. V was clipped by 7 bases and J by 0 bases, with 15 bases between them. This chain's CDR3 is CASIVGGGMNTEAFF. DNA for the CDR3: TGTGCCAGTATCGTCGGGGGAGGGATGAACACTGAAGCTTTCTTT.

The rearrangement uses TRBV7-8 and TRBJ1-2, with 10 bases fitting TRBD1. Unmatched junction bases numbered 6, after V lost 1 base and J lost 4 bases. Per the germline V gene, CDR1 is SGHVS and CDR2 is FQNEAQ. This CDR3 has 16 amino acids. CDR3 DNA: TGTGCCAGCAGCTTAGTGGACAGGGGGACGGCCTATGGCTACACCTTC. This gives the protein CASSLVDRGTAYGYTF.

The chain combines TRBV5-1 with TRBJ2-5; D might be TRBD1 or TRBD2, each matching 6 bases. Germline V lookup: CDR1 SGHRS, CDR2 YFSETQ. The CDR3 length is 13 residues. Trimming stripped 6 bases from V and 5 bases from J, with 14 bases between. CDR3 sequence: CASTPGAGETQYF. The CDR3 region has the DNA TGCGCCAGCACCCCAGGGGCGGGGGAGACCCAGTACTTC.

The rearrangement links TRBV2 to TRBJ1-2; D is ambiguous. V was pared by 5 bases and J by 5 bases, with 21 bases between. Germline CDR1 reads SNHLY; CDR2 reads FYNNEI. This CDR3 has 16 residues. The CDR3 coding sequence is TGTGCCAGCAGTACGGAGAAGGCACCCGGTTATTATGGCTACACCTTC. Encoded protein: CASSTEKAPGYYGYTF.

About this clone: Other DNA sequences within the sample encode an identical CDR3. V gene TRBV28 combines with J gene TRBJ1-4; D is unresolved. CDR1 is MDHEN and CDR2 is SYDVKM in the germline V gene. Trimming removed 1 base at V and 0 bases at J, with 3 bases between. The CDR3 totals 14 residues. Written as DNA, the CDR3 is TGTGCCAGCAGTTTATTGCCAACTAATGAAAAACTGTTTTTT. The encoded protein is CASSLLPTNEKLFF.